This T cell receptor (beta chain) is from a study of blood T cell repertoires in COVID-19. On the study more broadly: Samples representing acute and convalescent COVID-19 were sourced from the United States, Italy and Spain. T cells, B-cell-depleted T cells, or PBMCs provided the cDNA or gDNA that served as material.

Methods used by the authors: Using reference gene primer amplification, nucleated cell counts were estimated. Sequencing was performed with immunoSEQ multiplex PCR; in TCRdb, only in-frame clones are kept and a portion is missing. V, J and clone size are taken as reported in that table, and D and trimming were inferred from the DNA itself. The sample has 200,000 to 250,000 clones, over 80% seen once. Germline-derived CDR1 and CDR2 are LGHDT and YNNKEL (reference sequence). V lost 3 bases to trimming and J lost 6 bases, with 9 bases between them. The CDR3 covers 13 residues. Sample: peripheral blood. The receptor's source is a human donor in a cohort sampled during active COVID-19. This chain uses TRBV3-1 (or the pseudogene TRBV3-2) with TRBJ1-5; a possible D gene is TRBD1 (5 bases). In nucleotides, the CDR3 is TGTGCCAGCAGCCAGGGGCATTCTCAGCCCCAGCATTTT. It encodes CASSQGHSQPQHF.